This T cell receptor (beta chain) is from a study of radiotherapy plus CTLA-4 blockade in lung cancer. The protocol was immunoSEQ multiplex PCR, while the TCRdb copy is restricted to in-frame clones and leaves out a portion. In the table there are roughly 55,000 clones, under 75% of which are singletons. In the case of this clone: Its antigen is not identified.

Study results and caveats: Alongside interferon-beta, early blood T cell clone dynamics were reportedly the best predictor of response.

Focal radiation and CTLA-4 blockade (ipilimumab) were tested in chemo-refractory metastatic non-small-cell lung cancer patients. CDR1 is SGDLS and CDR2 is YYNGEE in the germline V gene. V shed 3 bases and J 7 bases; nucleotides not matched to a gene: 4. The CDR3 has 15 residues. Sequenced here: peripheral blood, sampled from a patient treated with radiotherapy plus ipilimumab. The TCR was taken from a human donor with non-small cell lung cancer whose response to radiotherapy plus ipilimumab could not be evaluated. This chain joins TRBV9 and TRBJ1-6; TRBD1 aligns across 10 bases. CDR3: CASSAGTGENSPLHF. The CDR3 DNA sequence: TGTGCCAGCAGCGCCGGGACAGGGGAGAATTCACCCCTCCACTTT.